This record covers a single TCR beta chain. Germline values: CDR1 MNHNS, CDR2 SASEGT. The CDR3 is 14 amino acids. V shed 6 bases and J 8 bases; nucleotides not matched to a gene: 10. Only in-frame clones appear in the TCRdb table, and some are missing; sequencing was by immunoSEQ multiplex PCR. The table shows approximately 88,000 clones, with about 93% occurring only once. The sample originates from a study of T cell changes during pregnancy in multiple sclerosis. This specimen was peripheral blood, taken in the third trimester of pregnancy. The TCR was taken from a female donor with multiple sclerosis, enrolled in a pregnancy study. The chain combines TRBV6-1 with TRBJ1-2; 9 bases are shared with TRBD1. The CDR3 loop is CASRNSGTGRGYTF. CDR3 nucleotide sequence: TGTGCCAGCAGGAACTCCGGGACAGGGCGCGGCTACACCTTC.